Listed below are T cell receptor beta chains from one sample, sequenced in a study of beta chain features in type 1 diabetes. Assay used: immunoSEQ multiplex PCR; TCRdb lists only in-frame clones, some missing. The data show 620,000 or so clones, 15% seen once. The material sequenced was naive CD4+ T cells from blood. These receptors all come from a man aged 18-30 years in good health. Both conserved end residues are part of each CDR3. Each record gives: J gene, V gene, clone size, D gene, CDR3 DNA, CDR3 protein. The D gene is left open where the match is weak. A row's size may be missing; if present it is once, few, many or a size class.

>TRBJ2-1|TRBV7-2|-|-
TGTGCCAGCAGCTTAGGGGCGGCTAGCTTCCATGAGCAGTTCTTC
CASSLGAASFHEQFF
>TRBJ2-2|TRBV14|-|-
TGTGCCAGCAGCTCTATGCACCGGACCCTCGGCACCGGGGAGCTGTTTTTT
CASSSMHRTLGTGELFF
>TRBJ2-7|TRBV27|few|TRBD1
TGTGCCAGCAGTAGCAGCCCAGGGGGCTCGGGGTACGAGCAGTACTTC
CASSSSPGGSGYEQYF
>TRBJ1-4|TRBV7-2|few|TRBD1
TGTGCCAGCAGCGTTGAAGGGACAGCCCCAACTAATGAAAAACTGTTTTTT
CASSVEGTAPTNEKLFF
>TRBJ2-5|TRBV27|few|-
TGTGCCAGCAGTTCCCCCATTAGGGGGAGAGGGCAAGAGACCCAGTACTTC
CASSSPIRGRGQETQYF
>TRBJ1-2|TRBV30|-|TRBD1
TGTGCCTGGAGTCCAGGACAGGCATATGGCTACACCTTC
CAWSPGQAYGYTF
>TRBJ2-7|TRBV29-1|-|TRBD1
TGCAGCGTTGGGGACAGGGTCGTAAACGAGCAGTACTTC
CSVGDRVVNEQYF
>TRBJ2-2|TRBV9|few|-
TGTGCCAGCAGCGTAGAACCGGGCGGGGAGCTGTTTTTT
CASSVEPGGELFF
>TRBJ2-7|TRBV25-1|few|TRBD1
TGTGCCAGCAGTGAAGGACTTTGGACAGGGGCTTCCTACGAGCAGTACTTC
CASSEGLWTGASYEQYF
>TRBJ2-4|TRBV6-1|-|-
TGTGCCAGCAGCACCAGGGGATCCAAAAACATTCAGTACTTC
CASSTRGSKNIQYF
>TRBJ2-1|TRBV7-9|few|-
TGTGCCAGCAGCTCCGACAATGAGCAGTTCTTC
CASSSDNEQFF
>TRBJ2-3|TRBV20-1|few|-
TGCAGTGCACTCCTGGGGGATACGCAGTATTTT
CSALLGDTQYF
>TRBJ1-6|TRBV4-1|-|TRBD1
TGCGCCAGCAGCCAAGTTATCGGACAGGGGAATTCACCCCTCCACTTT
CASSQVIGQGNSPLHF
>TRBJ2-7|TRBV28|-|TRBD1
TGTGCCAGCAGCAGTTCCGGGACAGGGGGCTACGAGCAGTACTTC
CASSSSGTGGYEQYF
>TRBJ1-2|TRBV30|few|-
TGTGCCTGGAGCACGAGTGGGTACTATGGCTACACCTTC
CAWSTSGYYGYTF
>TRBJ2-1|TRBV19|-|-
TGTGCCAGTATAAAGGGAGGATCCTACAATGAGCAGTTCTTC
CASIKGGSYNEQFF
>TRBJ1-2|TRBV7-2|-|-
TGTGCCAGCAGCTTACCCCCCCCGGACTATGGCTACACCTTC
CASSLPPPDYGYTF
>TRBJ2-1|TRBV28|many|TRBD2
TGTGCCAGCAGTTCAGCCGGGACTAGAACCTACAATGAGCAGTTCTTC
CASSSAGTRTYNEQFF
>TRBJ1-5|TRBV30|-|-
TGTGCCTGGAGTCGGGGGGCGAGGCAGCCCCAGCATTTT
CAWSRGARQPQHF
>TRBJ2-5|TRBV13|few|TRBD2
TGTGCCAGCAGTCCCTTCCTAGCGGGAGGGGCCCAAGAGACCCAGTACTTC
CASSPFLAGGAQETQYF
>TRBJ1-6|TRBV7-3|few|TRBD1
TGTGCCAGCAGCGTAGGGACAGATAATTCACCCCTCCACTTT
CASSVGTDNSPLHF
>TRBJ2-1|TRBV5-1|-|-
TGCGCCAGCAGCTTGGATGGGACACCCTCCTACAATGAGCAGTTCTTC
CASSLDGTPSYNEQFF
>TRBJ2-7|TRBV27|-|-
TGTGCCAGCAGTTCCCAGGTTTGGAGCTACGAGCAGTACTTC
CASSSQVWSYEQYF
>TRBJ2-2|TRBV14|-|-
TGTGCCAGCAGCCAAAAGACCAACACAGGGCGATCGAACACCGGGGAGCTGTTTTTT
CASSQKTNTGRSNTGELFF